The 28 T cell receptor beta chains presented below share a single source sample, sequenced in a study of early T cells in non-severe SARS-CoV-2 infection. MiXCR was run by TCRdb on the 5' RACE reads, yielding one entry per CDR3 protein. The sample contains tens of thousands of distinct CDR3 sequences, around 4% of which appear only once. The sequencing input was whole blood. Receptors originate from an adult who was a healthcare worker with PCR-confirmed SARS-CoV-2 infection or an uninfected control (not recorded which).

A few counts support this clonotype. The chain carries TRBV7-2 and TRBJ1-2, with D possibly being TRBD1 (6 bases). V was shortened by 4 bases and J by 7 bases, with 13 bases between the two germline ends. There are 13 residues in the CDR3. CDR1 is SGHTA and CDR2 is FQGNSA in the germline V gene. The CDR3 sequence: CASSWSAGVGYTF. CDR3 sequence (DNA): TGTGCCAGCAGCTGGAGCGCAGGGGTTGGCTACACCTTC.

Judged by abundance, this clonotype is medium-sized (0.01 to 0.1%). The chain couples TRBV5-1 to TRBJ2-7; D possibly corresponds to TRBD1 (6 bases). CDR1 and CDR2 from the germline V gene are SGHRS and YFSETQ. The CDR3 covers 13 residues. V lost 3 bases and J 7 bases, leaving 14 bases between the germline ends. CDR3 loop: CASSSKTGKEQYF. CDR3 coding DNA: TGCGCCAGCAGCTCGAAGACAGGCAAAGAGCAGTACTTC.

This clonotype was seen many times. The V and J genes are TRBV10-2 and TRBJ2-5; D is undetermined. V was pared by 3 bases and J by 4 bases, with 6 bases between. In germline, CDR1 is WSHSY, CDR2 SAAADI. The CDR3 runs 12 residues. CDR3 DNA sequence: TGCGCCAGCAGTGAAGTAGCAGAGACCCAGTACTTC. Protein: CASSEVAETQYF.

This clonotype counts as medium-sized (0.01 to 0.1%). In DNA form, the CDR3 reads TGTGCCAGCAGACAGGGGTTCCAAGAGACCCAGTACTTC. Encoded protein: CASRQGFQETQYF. The V and J genes are TRBV2 and TRBJ2-5; 7 bases are a match to TRBD1. The length of the CDR3 is 13 residues. The V gene end was trimmed by 6 bases and the J gene end by 1 base; junction bases not matched to a gene: 2. Germline V gives CDR1 SNHLY, CDR2 FYNNEI.

There are a few counts of this clonotype. The chain joins TRBV5-3 to TRBJ2-1; D remains ambiguous. TRBV5-3 is flagged as an ORF with uncertain function. This CDR3 spans 14 amino acids. Trimming cost V 1 base and J 2 bases, with 7 bases left between them. The CDR3 region has the DNA TGTGCCAGAAGCTTGCTATGCCCCTACAATGAGCAGTTCTTC. Amino acids: CARSLLCPYNEQFF.

This clonotype was seen only a few times. J is TRBJ2-7 and V is TRBV7-6; D call uncertain. This CDR3 has 14 residues. Germline V gene lookup returns CDR1 SGHVS and CDR2 FNYEAQ. V was pared by 1 base and J by 2 bases, with 9 bases between. The CDR3 region has the DNA TGTGCCAGCAGCTTAGTCGTCGCTCCCTACGAGCAGTACTTC. It yields the protein CASSLVVAPYEQYF. Looking up the rest from reference TRBV7-6 and TRBJ2-7 gives the full variable domain: GAGVSQSPRYKVTKRGQDVALRCDPISGHVSLYWYRQALGQGPEFLTYFNYEAQQDKSGLPNDRFSAERPEGSISTLTIQRTEQRDSAMYRCASSLVVAPYEQYFGPGTRLTVT.

This clonotype was found many times. The V call is TRBV20-1, the J call TRBJ2-7; 7 nucleotides line up with TRBD1. This CDR3 is built from 13 residues. Germline V CDR1 and CDR2: DFQATT, SNEGSKA (reference sequence). Trimming took 6 bases from V and 2 from J; bases not matched to a gene: 7. The CDR3 coding sequence is TGCAGTGCCTCCATGACAGGGACCTACGAGCAGTACTTC. This translates into CSASMTGTYEQYF.

This clonotype was observed at least ten times. The rearrangement links TRBV13 to TRBJ2-3; TRBD1 aligns across 10 bases. Germline trimming cut 7 bases from V and 3 bases from J; bases unmatched to any gene: 16. Germline V lookup: CDR1 PRHDT, CDR2 FYEKMQ (reference sequence). This CDR3 comprises 18 residues. As DNA, the CDR3 is TGTGCCAGCACCCCTATCTTAGGTCGGACAGGGGGGACAGATACGCAGTATTTT. Translated, it gives CASTPILGRTGGTDTQYF.

This clonotype was seen a handful of times. CDR3 nucleotide sequence: TGCGCCAGCAGCCAAGATTTTGCGGGGACAGGGGGAGGTAGACCCAAATACGAGCAGTACTTC. It yields the protein CASSQDFAGTGGGRPKYEQYF. The gene calls are TRBV4-3 and TRBJ2-7; 11 positions agree with TRBD1. Germline-derived CDR1 and CDR2 are LGHNA and YSLEER. This CDR3 is built from 21 residues. V was clipped by 0 bases and J by 4 bases; unmatched bases: 20.

This clonotype was detected ten times or more. The chain recombines TRBV7-2 with TRBJ1-1, with D unclear. CDR1 is SGHTA, CDR2 FQGNSA, per germline. Trimming took off 5 bases at V and 3 bases at J, with 13 bases between the two ends. This CDR3 is built from 14 residues. CDR3 protein: CASSHPATHTEAFF. In nucleotides, the CDR3 is TGTGCCAGCAGCCACCCCGCCACACACACTGAAGCTTTCTTT.

This sequence joins TRBV6-2 or TRBV6-3 and TRBJ2-1; 9 positions agree with TRBD1. The CDR3 length is 17 residues. V lost 2 bases and J lost 15; bases outside the gene matches: 20. Per germline, CDR1 MNHEY and CDR2 SVGEGT. CDR3: CASSYPTGGAGLSAPFF. The CDR3 region has the DNA TGTGCCAGCAGTTACCCCACAGGGGGCGCGGGACTATCTGCGCCGTTCTTC.

This clonotype was detected ten times or more. CDR3 protein: CASSQDPQSGGWEQFF. In nucleotides, the CDR3 is TGCGCCAGCAGCCAAGATCCCCAAAGCGGAGGTTGGGAGCAGTTCTTC. J is TRBJ2-1 and V is TRBV4-3, with D tentatively TRBD2 (5 bases). The length of the CDR3 is 16 residues. Germline V gives CDR1 LGHNA, CDR2 YSLEER. The V and J ends lost 0 bases and 10 bases respectively, with 19 bases between them.

This clonotype is termed medium-sized. The chain uses TRBV7-9 and TRBJ1-1, with D tentatively TRBD1 (5 bases). From germline, CDR1 is SEHNR and CDR2 FQNEAQ (reference sequence). The CDR3 contains 14 residues. V was pared by 5 bases and J by 3 bases, with 13 bases between. The DNA of the CDR3 is TGTGCCAGCAGCCGGTTGGGGGAGGACACTGAAGCTTTCTTT. Protein product: CASSRLGEDTEAFF.

This clonotype is medium-sized within its sample. The chain is built from TRBV7-2 and TRBJ2-7, with unresolved D. The V end was cut by 8 bases, the J end by 0 bases, with 20 bases between. The germline V gene encodes CDR1 SGHTA and CDR2 FQGNSA. This CDR3 comprises 16 residues. CDR3 nucleotide sequence: TGTGCCAGCCTTCTAGGACCAGGCCAAAGCTCCTACGAGCAGTACTTC. It specifies CASLLGPGQSSYEQYF.

This clonotype was seen at least ten times. The chain couples TRBV19 to TRBJ2-4; D is uncertain. The CDR3 length is 14 residues. Germline V lookup: CDR1 LNHDA, CDR2 SQIVND (reference sequence). Trimming cost V 1 base and J 6 bases, with 10 bases left between them. The CDR3 reads CASSIVGLGNIQYF. In DNA, the CDR3 is TGTGCCAGTAGTATAGTCGGGTTGGGAAACATTCAGTACTTC.

This clonotype was counted ten times or more. This rearrangement joins TRBV6-1 to TRBJ1-5; D remains ambiguous. The germline gives CDR1 MNHNS, CDR2 SASEGT. The CDR3 spans 13 residues. V was clipped by 0 bases and J by 7 bases, with 7 bases between them. The CDR3 here is CASSEAGKQPQHF. The CDR3 bases are TGTGCCAGCAGTGAAGCAGGGAAACAGCCCCAGCATTTT.

This clonotype was seen many times. The chain couples TRBV4-1 to TRBJ2-3; 12 bases align to TRBD2. This CDR3 is built from 18 residues. The germline CDR1 and CDR2 sequences are MGHRA and YSYEKL. J lost 6 bases, V lost 2 bases, and 12 bases had no gene match. CDR3 amino acids: CASSQLLAGGFSADTQYF. The CDR3 DNA reads TGCGCCAGCAGCCAACTTCTAGCGGGAGGGTTTTCAGCGGATACGCAGTATTTT.

In DNA form, the CDR3 reads TGTGCCAGCAGTTACTCTTCAGGGACCCAGCCCCAGCATTTT. This translates into CASSYSSGTQPQHF. This sequence joins TRBV6-5 and TRBJ1-5; the D gene is possibly TRBD1 (5 bases). V gave up 0 bases and J gave up 7 bases, with 10 bases separating them. Germline V lookup: CDR1 MNHEY, CDR2 SVGAGI. The CDR3 has 14 amino acids.

This clonotype was counted ten times or more. This chain joins TRBV5-1 and TRBJ1-2; D perhaps matches TRBD1 (5 bases). The CDR3 covers 15 residues. The germline V and J ends were trimmed by 7 bases and 0 bases, with 16 bases remaining between them. Looked up from germline, CDR1 is SGHRS and CDR2 is YFSETQ. The CDR3 loop is CASSTQTGPNYGYTF. The CDR3 coding sequence is TGCGCCAGCTCTACCCAAACAGGACCTAACTATGGCTACACCTTC.

The sample holds a few counts of this clonotype. The V call is TRBV28, the J call TRBJ2-5, with TRBD1 matching 9 bases. With V trimmed by 6 bases and J by 3 bases, 2 bases remained unmatched. The length of the CDR3 is 13 residues. Per the germline V gene, CDR1 is MDHEN and CDR2 is SYDVKM. The CDR3 DNA is TGTGCCAGCAGGACAGGGGGGAAAGAGACCCAGTACTTC. It is translated as CASRTGGKETQYF.

This clonotype came up many times. The V call is TRBV28, the J call TRBJ1-4, with 9 bases fitting TRBD1. With V trimmed by 3 bases and J by 15 bases, 5 bases remained unmatched. The germline V gene encodes CDR1 MDHEN and CDR2 SYDVKM. The CDR3 runs to 12 residues. The CDR3 DNA is TGTGCCAGCAGTTTTGGACAGGGGTTTTTGTTTTTT. The encoded protein is CASSFGQGFLFF. The full variable domain, its missing parts supplied by reference TRBV28 and TRBJ1-4, is DVKVTQSSRYLVKRTGEKVFLECVQDMDHENMFWYRQDPGLGLRLIYFSYDVKMKEKGDIPEGYSVSREKKERFSLILESASTNQTSMYLCASSFGQGFLFFGSGTQLSVL.

This chain connects TRBV28 to TRBJ1-5; D perhaps matches TRBD1 (5 bases). CDR1 is MDHEN and CDR2 is SYDVKM in the germline V gene. The CDR3 extends over 14 amino acids. Trimming pared 7 bases from V and 7 bases from J, leaving 17 bases between. CDR3 sequence: CASTIRGVGQPQHF. The DNA of the CDR3 is TGTGCCAGCACCATCCGGGGGGTAGGACAGCCCCAGCATTTT.

The rearrangement joins TRBV7-2 to TRBJ2-7; 13 bases are a match to TRBD2. V lost 2 bases to trimming and J lost 4 bases; unmatched junction nucleotides: 5. CDR3 length equals 16 residues. Germline V gene lookup returns CDR1 SGHTA and CDR2 FQGNSA. The CDR3: CASSLRTSGRSYEQYF. Written as DNA, the CDR3 is TGTGCCAGCAGCTTAAGGACTAGCGGGAGAAGTTACGAGCAGTACTTC.

The table lists this clonotype with many counts. The V and J genes are TRBV28 and TRBJ2-7; 12 bases are a match to TRBD1. The trim removed 5 bases at V and 0 bases at J, leaving 5 bases unmatched. Germline CDR1 MDHEN, CDR2 SYDVKM. This CDR3 region has 16 residues. The CDR3 protein is CASSKGQGAHSYEQYF. CDR3 nucleotide sequence: TGTGCCAGCAGTAAGGGACAGGGGGCACACTCCTACGAGCAGTACTTC.

The V and J genes are TRBV18 and TRBJ2-3, with TRBD2 matching over 8 bases. The ends lost 3 bases at V and 3 bases at J; junction bases unmatched: 5. The CDR3 loop spans 15 amino acids. Per germline, CDR1 KGHSH and CDR2 LQKENI. Here the CDR3 reads CASSPIGLATDTQYF. In nucleotides, the CDR3 is TGTGCCAGCTCACCCATCGGACTAGCAACAGATACGCAGTATTTT.

CDR3 DNA sequence: TGCGCCAGCAGCCAAGATGACAGCTCCTATAATTCACCCCTCCACTTT. Residues: CASSQDDSSYNSPLHF. The rearrangement uses TRBV4-1 and TRBJ1-6, with D perhaps TRBD1 (5 bases). Trimming cost V 0 bases and J 0 bases, with 6 bases left between them. The CDR3 loop spans 16 amino acids. Germline V gives CDR1 MGHRA, CDR2 YSYEKL.

This clonotype was found many times. V usage is TRBV30 and J usage is TRBJ1-1; D remains ambiguous. The germline CDR1 and CDR2 sequences are GTSNPN and SVGIG (reference sequence). The CDR3 spans 13 residues. V lost 2 bases and J 2 bases, leaving 9 bases between the germline ends. This CDR3 is CAWSLQGNTEAFF. The DNA for the CDR3 is TGTGCCTGGAGTCTACAAGGCAACACTGAAGCTTTCTTT.

V usage is TRBV12-3 or TRBV12-4 and J usage is TRBJ2-1; 7 nucleotides align to TRBD2. V lost 6 bases to trimming and J lost 7 bases; unmatched junction nucleotides: 9. The CDR3 consists of 14 residues. For the CDR3, the DNA is TGTGCCAGCAGCCCCCCGACTAGCACGAATGAGCAGTTCTTC. Protein sequence: CASSPPTSTNEQFF.